This passage covers 10 T cell receptor beta chains from one sample sequenced in a study of T cells in Graves' hyperthyroidism and ophthalmopathy. Amplified TCR beta CDR3 regions came from RNA transcripts. First-round RT-PCR targeting the TCR CDR3 was performed with the HTBI primer set. From the multiplex PCR reads, TCRdb called clonotypes with MiXCR, one entry per CDR3 protein. The sample contains more than 150,000 distinct CDR3 sequences, 17% of which appear only once. Sequencing input: blood. Receptor source: a woman in her forties or fifties with Graves' hyperthyroidism.

This clonotype was counted ten times or more. The V gene is TRBV7-2, the J gene TRBJ1-2; D unclear. The CDR3 has 13 residues. V dropped 5 bases and J dropped 0 bases, with 7 bases sitting between them. Germline V gene sequence: CDR1 SGHTA, CDR2 FQGNSA. The CDR3 DNA reads as TGTGCCAGCAGCCAAACTACTAACTATGGCTACACCTTC. It is translated as CASSQTTNYGYTF.

This clonotype was observed at least ten times. This chain uses TRBV11-2 with TRBJ2-7, with D uncertain. This CDR3 contains 15 residues. With 1 base removed from V and 2 bases from J, the gap between germline ends came to 12 bases. Per the germline V gene, CDR1 is SGHAT and CDR2 is FQNNGV. This chain's CDR3 is CASSLGLGGPYEQYF. CDR3 DNA: TGTGCCAGCAGCTTAGGACTTGGTGGGCCCTACGAGCAGTACTTC.

The sample holds a few counts of this clonotype. The chain combines TRBV6-6 with TRBJ1-1; 7 bases fit TRBD1. J lost 6 bases, V lost 2 bases, and 6 bases had no gene match. This CDR3 region has 14 residues. Looked up from germline, CDR1 is MNHNY and CDR2 is SVGAGI (reference sequence). The CDR3: CASSYEGAVAEAFF. The DNA of the CDR3 is TGTGCCAGCAGTTACGAGGGGGCTGTGGCTGAAGCTTTCTTT.

This clonotype was recorded a few times. Possible read error: a much larger clone is one base away. V is TRBV28 and J is TRBJ2-7; TRBD2 is a possible D gene (7 bases). Germline values: CDR1 MDHEN, CDR2 SYDVKM. V was trimmed by 5 bases and J by 3 bases, leaving 23 bases between them. This CDR3 spans 17 amino acids. The DNA of the CDR3 is TGTGCCAGCAGTAGTTTGAGGGGGACGGGGGGTTTCTACGAGCAGTACTTC. This translates into CASSSLRGTGGFYEQYF.

This clonotype was counted only a few times. The chain employs TRBV7-9 and TRBJ1-1; D call uncertain. Germline V gene data show CDR1 as SEHNR and CDR2 as FQNEAQ (reference sequence). The CDR3 is 14 amino acids. With 9 bases removed from V and 5 bases from J, the gap between germline ends came to 19 bases. This CDR3 is CASNPLTRKTEAFF. The CDR3 coding sequence is TGTGCCAGTAATCCCCTCACCCGAAAGACTGAAGCTTTCTTT.

This clonotype has a handful of counts. This chain links TRBV4-1 with TRBJ2-4; TRBD1 or TRBD2 may be the D gene (6 bases each). CDR3 length equals 16 residues. V was shortened by 1 base and J by 5 bases, with 15 bases between the two germline ends. Germline CDR1 reads MGHRA; CDR2 reads YSYEKL. The CDR3 nucleotides read TGCGCCAGCAGCCAAGTTATGGGGGGACACCAAAACATTCAGTACTTC. Encoded protein: CASSQVMGGHQNIQYF.

This clonotype has more than one count but fewer than ten. The chain employs TRBV5-4 and TRBJ2-3; 12 bases line up with TRBD2. The ends lost 4 bases at V and 5 bases at J; junction bases unmatched: 8. The length of the CDR3 is 16 residues. The germline V gene has CDR1 SGHNT and CDR2 YYREEE (reference sequence). CDR3 sequence (DNA): TGTGCCAGCAGCCGACCTAGCGGGGGGGCCGAAGATACGCAGTATTTT. It encodes CASSRPSGGAEDTQYF.

The sample holds a few counts of this clonotype. V gene TRBV4-2 combines with J gene TRBJ2-1, with a weak D call TRBD2 (7 bases). The germline V gene has CDR1 LGHNA and CDR2 YNFKEQ. CDR3 size: 16 residues. V lost 4 bases to trimming and J lost 8 bases, with 21 bases between them. CDR3 protein: CASSPTEVKGGDEQFF. CDR3 coding DNA: TGTGCCAGCAGCCCAACAGAGGTTAAGGGGGGGGATGAGCAGTTCTTC.

V is TRBV6-1 and J is TRBJ2-7; D remains unclear. The CDR3 covers 12 residues. Trimming removed 2 bases from V and 4 bases from J, with 6 bases in between. Germline V lookup: CDR1 MNHNS, CDR2 SASEGT. CDR3 DNA: TGTGCCAGCAGTGAATTGAGGTACGAGCAGTACTTC. Translating gives CASSELRYEQYF.

Ten or more counts support this clonotype. The CDR3 DNA reads TGTGCCAGCAGCTTCCAAAACCAGGGGGGAAAACTGTTTTTT. As protein: CASSFQNQGGKLFF. The chain joins TRBV7-9 to TRBJ1-4; 7 bases are shared with TRBD1. The CDR3 is made up of 14 amino acids. The J segment lost 10 bases and the V segment lost 3 bases, leaving 8 bases of the junction unmatched. Per the germline V gene, CDR1 is SEHNR and CDR2 is FQNEAQ (reference sequence).